These 26 T cell receptor beta chains came from one sample sequenced in a study of T cells in localized non-small cell lung cancer. Profiling relied on immunoSEQ multiplex PCR, and the TCRdb table lists in-frame clones only, not all of them. The sample lists 2,500 to 3,500 clones; 35% to 40% were seen once. This specimen was normal lung tissue next to the tumor, taken before any cancer treatment. Source of these receptors: a woman aged 40 to 75 with stage I lung adenocarcinoma.

The chain joins TRBV19 to TRBJ2-1; D gene unclear. V was pared by 6 bases and J by 0 bases, with 18 bases between. From germline, CDR1 is LNHDA and CDR2 SQIVND (reference sequence). The CDR3 runs to 17 residues. The CDR3, as DNA: TGTGCCAGTAGCCCGGTCGAGGCTGGAAGCTCCTACAATGAGCAGTTCTTC. It is translated as CASSPVEAGSSYNEQFF.

This clone rates as medium-sized (0.01 to 0.1%). DNA for the CDR3: TGTGCCAGCAGTGACCTGGGCGCAACTAATGAAAAACTGTTTTTT. This translates into CASSDLGATNEKLFF. This sequence joins TRBV9 and TRBJ1-4; the D is unclear. The V end lost 5 bases, the J end lost 0 bases, and 11 bases lay between the germline ends. The V gene's germline CDR1 is SGDLS and CDR2 YYNGEE. The CDR3 length is 15 residues.

V is TRBV5-1 and J is TRBJ2-1, with 8 bases aligning to TRBD2. Germline CDR1 SGHRS, CDR2 YFSETQ. The V and J ends lost 2 bases and 5 bases, in that order; junction bases with no gene match: 3. The CDR3 spans 14 residues. Here the CDR3 DNA reads TGCGCCAGCAGCTTTAGGACTAGCAACAATGAGCAGTTCTTC. Its protein is CASSFRTSNNEQFF. Supplemented by reference TRBV5-1 and TRBJ2-1, the full variable domain reads KAGVTQTPRYLIKTRGQQVTLSCSPISGHRSVSWYQQTPGQGLQFLFEYFSETQRNKGNFPGRFSGRQFSNSRSEMNVSTLELGDSALYLCASSFRTSNNEQFFGPGTRLTVL.

This clone was seen only a few times. The J gene is TRBJ2-1, the V gene TRBV11-3; 11 nucleotides line up with TRBD2. The CDR3 totals 15 residues. The V and J ends lost 4 bases and 3 bases, in that order; junction bases with no gene match: 2. CDR1 SGHNT and CDR2 YENEEA come from the germline V gene. The CDR3, as DNA: TGTGCCAGCAGCTCCGGGACTAGCGGCTACAATGAGCAGTTCTTC. Translation: CASSSGTSGYNEQFF.

By share, this clone ranks as medium-sized (0.01 to 0.1%). The chain links TRBV11-3 to TRBJ2-1; TRBD2 matches 9 bases. Unmatched junction bases numbered 9, after V lost 5 bases and J lost 10 bases. Looked up from germline, CDR1 is SGHNT and CDR2 is YENEEA. This CDR3 has 14 residues. The CDR3 spells CASSPRLAGAEQFF. CDR3 DNA sequence: TGTGCCAGCAGCCCTCGCTTAGCGGGAGCCGAGCAGTTCTTC.

V is TRBV29-1 and J is TRBJ2-3, with 8 bases that match TRBD1. Germline loops: CDR1 SQVTM, CDR2 ANQGSEA. CDR3 size: 15 residues. The V gene end was trimmed by 2 bases and the J gene end by 3 bases; junction bases not matched to a gene: 7. CDR3 loop: CSVEKSGGATDTQYF. The CDR3 DNA is TGCAGCGTTGAAAAGTCAGGGGGCGCAACAGATACGCAGTATTTT.

This clone counts as medium-sized (0.01 to 0.1%). The chain combines TRBV6-8 with TRBJ2-5; a possible D gene is TRBD2 (6 bases). The CDR3 consists of 15 residues. Germline CDR1 is MNHGY and CDR2 is SAAAGT. V was pared by 5 bases and J by 5 bases, with 18 bases between. CDR3 nucleotides: TGTGCCAGCAGTCCCCGGACAATTGGGGGGGAGACCCAGTACTTC. This gives the protein CASSPRTIGGETQYF.

In its sample, this clone was seen a few times. The chain recombines TRBV15 with TRBJ1-3, with D unresolved. This CDR3 has 14 amino acids. Germline V lookup: CDR1 LNHNV, CDR2 YYDKDF (reference sequence). Trimming took 6 bases from V and 3 from J, leaving 12 bases between them. The CDR3 DNA follows: TGTGCCACCAGTGGTAGGAATATTGGAAACACCATATATTTT. It encodes CATSGRNIGNTIYF. Full variable domain (rest looked up from reference TRBV15 and TRBJ1-3): DAMVIQNPRYQVTQFGKPVTLSCSQTLNHNVMYWYQQKSSQAPKLLFHYYDKDFNNEADTPDNFQSRRPNTSFCFLDIRSPGLGDTAMYLCATSGRNIGNTIYFGEGSWLTVV.

This clone has only a few counts. V is TRBV4-1 and J is TRBJ2-4; 10 bases align to TRBD2. With 0 bases clipped from V and 9 bases from J, the junction kept 8 bases outside the gene matches. Germline V gives CDR1 MGHRA, CDR2 YSYEKL. This CDR3 is built from 16 residues. For the CDR3, the DNA is TGCGCCAGCAGCCAAGATGAATGGCTAGCGGGAGTCATTCAGTACTTC. As protein: CASSQDEWLAGVIQYF.

J is TRBJ1-2 and V is TRBV28; 7 nucleotides align to TRBD1. This CDR3 comprises 16 residues. Germline trimming cut 1 base from V and 4 bases from J; bases unmatched to any gene: 9. The V gene's germline CDR1 is MDHEN and CDR2 SYDVKM. The chain's CDR3 is CASSLSEAGGLYGYTF. The DNA of the CDR3 is TGTGCCAGCAGTTTATCAGAGGCAGGGGGACTCTATGGCTACACCTTC.

This clone has just a few counts. V usage is TRBV19 and J usage is TRBJ2-1; 10 bases are a match to TRBD2. The CDR3 sequence is 15 residues long. With V trimmed by 6 bases and J by 6 bases, 8 bases remained unmatched. Germline V gene sequence: CDR1 LNHDA, CDR2 SQIVND (reference sequence). This CDR3 reads CASRKAGGPINEQFF. CDR3 coding DNA: TGTGCCAGTAGGAAAGCGGGAGGGCCAATCAATGAGCAGTTCTTC.

The J gene is TRBJ1-1, the V gene TRBV30; D is possibly TRBD1 (5 bases). V shed 5 bases and J shed 5 bases, with 15 bases lying between them. Germline CDR1 and CDR2: GTSNPN and SVGIG (reference sequence). The CDR3 spans 13 residues. As DNA, the CDR3 is TGTGCCTGGGGGGTAGAGGGGTTGACTGAAGCTTTCTTT. It specifies CAWGVEGLTEAFF.

The genes are TRBV11-3 and TRBJ1-4, with TRBD1 matching over 8 bases. Germline assignment: CDR1 SGHNT and CDR2 YENEEA. The CDR3 spans 14 residues. After removal of 5 bases from V and 7 bases from J, the junction contained 6 bases not matched to a gene. The CDR3 loop is CASSPGQGVEKLFF. CDR3 DNA sequence: TGTGCCAGCAGCCCCGGACAGGGAGTTGAAAAACTGTTTTTT.

This clone was seen only once. The V and J genes are TRBV19 and TRBJ2-6, with D maybe TRBD1 (6 bases). The CDR3 spans 15 residues. V was shortened by 6 bases and J by 4 bases, with 13 bases between the two germline ends. Germline V CDR1 and CDR2: LNHDA, SQIVND (reference sequence). DNA of the CDR3: TGTGCCAGTAGCCGAACAGGGAGCGGGGCCAACGTCCTGACTTTC. Its protein product is CASSRTGSGANVLTF.

This clone was seen just once. The chain couples TRBV19 to TRBJ2-2, with D tentatively TRBD1 (6 bases). This CDR3 region has 13 residues. V was shortened by 10 bases and J by 3 bases, with 12 bases between the two germline ends. Germline values: CDR1 LNHDA, CDR2 SQIVND (reference sequence). The CDR3 DNA reads as TGTGCCACAGGCAGGGGAGACACCGGGGAGCTGTTTTTT. Its protein is CATGRGDTGELFF.

This clone has only a few counts. J is TRBJ2-1 and V is TRBV11-3; D is undetermined. This CDR3 comprises 14 residues. Germline lookup yields CDR1 SGHNT and CDR2 YENEEA. V gave up 4 bases and J gave up 5 bases, with 12 bases separating them. The chain's CDR3 is CASSSGSRNNEQFF. DNA of the CDR3: TGTGCCAGCAGCTCCGGATCTAGGAACAATGAGCAGTTCTTC.

By share, this clone ranks as large. The CDR3 reads CASSGTSGSLSEQYF. DNA of the CDR3: TGTGCCAGTTCCGGGACTAGCGGGAGTCTAAGCGAGCAGTACTTC. This chain links TRBV19 with TRBJ2-7; 14 bases are shared with TRBD2. Germline CDR1 reads LNHDA; CDR2 reads SQIVND (reference sequence). This CDR3 is built from 15 residues. The trim removed 8 bases at V and 6 bases at J, leaving 9 bases unmatched.

The DNA for the CDR3 is TGTGCCAGTAGTATCCAGAGTTATGGCTACACCTTC. It specifies CASSIQSYGYTF. The rearrangement links TRBV19 to TRBJ1-2; D is undetermined. V shed 3 bases and J shed 5 bases, with 7 bases lying between them. Germline-derived CDR1 and CDR2 are LNHDA and SQIVND (reference sequence). There are 12 residues in the CDR3.

The genes are TRBV19 and TRBJ2-2, with D possibly TRBD1 on 6 matching bases. The ends were cut back, 9 bases at V and 6 bases at J, with 17 bases in the middle. This CDR3 spans 14 amino acids. Germline V gene lookup returns CDR1 LNHDA and CDR2 SQIVND (reference sequence). The CDR3 DNA reads as TGTGCCAGCCTCCGGGACAAGAGGGCCGGGGAGCTGTTTTTT. Its translation: CASLRDKRAGELFF.

The chain links TRBV12-5 to TRBJ2-3; 10 bases line up with TRBD1. The length of the CDR3 is 14 residues. Germline CDR1 is LGHNT and CDR2 is FRNRAP. V dropped 5 bases and J dropped 5; count of bases not matched to a gene: 4. CDR3 bases: TGTGCTAGTGGTCCCGGACAGGGGGGAGATACGCAGTATTTT. Translation: CASGPGQGGDTQYF.

In its sample, this clone was seen once. V and J are TRBV5-1 and TRBJ2-7; perhaps D is TRBD1 or TRBD2 (5 bases each). Germline CDR1 reads SGHRS; CDR2 reads YFSETQ. Trimming took 4 bases from V and 7 from J, leaving 21 bases between them. CDR3 length: 15 amino acids. The CDR3 loop reads CASSPFGTDPPEQYF. The CDR3 region has the DNA TGCGCCAGCAGCCCGTTTGGGACGGACCCCCCTGAGCAGTACTTC. Supplemented by reference TRBV5-1 and TRBJ2-7, the full variable domain reads KAGVTQTPRYLIKTRGQQVTLSCSPISGHRSVSWYQQTPGQGLQFLFEYFSETQRNKGNFPGRFSGRQFSNSRSEMNVSTLELGDSALYLCASSPFGTDPPEQYFGPGTRLTVT.

This clone has only a few counts. At one end, the junction sequence differs from germline, possibly due to a read error. The CDR3 is CASSTLAGVDNEWVF. CDR3 nucleotide sequence: TGTGCCAGCAGCACCCTAGCGGGGGTAGACAATGAATGGGTCTTC. The chain recombines TRBV11-3 with TRBJ2-1; 10 nucleotides line up with TRBD2. There are 15 residues in the CDR3. Germline V gene sequence: CDR1 SGHNT, CDR2 YENEEA.

The chain has TRBV18 and TRBJ2-1, with D tentatively TRBD1 (6 bases). The CDR3 has 16 amino acids. The germline V gene encodes CDR1 KGHSH and CDR2 LQKENI. Trimming removed 0 bases at V and 3 bases at J, with 12 bases between. This CDR3 is CASSPPSRTDYNEQFF. In nucleotides, the CDR3 is TGTGCCAGCTCACCACCGAGCCGGACAGACTACAATGAGCAGTTCTTC.

This clone has only a few counts. Residues arising from an ambiguous or unread base are written as X. The V and J genes are TRBV30 and TRBJ2-3; 9 bases are a match to TRBD2. Germline V lookup: CDR1 GTSNPN, CDR2 SVGIG (reference sequence). After removal of 4 bases from V and 3 bases from J, the junction contained 8 bases not matched to a gene. The CDR3 loop spans 15 amino acids. CDR3 nucleotides: TGTGCCTGGAATYGGGGGAGCGGGAGGACAGATACGCAGTATTTT. Translating it yields CAWNXGSGRTDTQYF.

This clone appeared once. The V call is TRBV30, the J call TRBJ2-2, with 10 nucleotides matching TRBD2. The CDR3 is made up of 14 amino acids. Trimming cost V 2 bases and J 6 bases; bases outside gene matches: 3. The germline gives CDR1 GTSNPN, CDR2 SVGIG (reference sequence). The CDR3: CAWSQGLASGELFF. The CDR3 region has the DNA TGTGCCTGGAGTCAGGGACTAGCGTCCGGGGAGCTGTTTTTT. The variable domain in full, with the rest retrieved from reference TRBV30 and TRBJ2-2, is SQTIHQWPATLVQPVGSPLSLECTVEGTSNPNLYWYRQAAGRGLQLLFYSVGIGQISSEVPQNLSASRPQDRQFILSSKKLLLSDSGFYLCAWSQGLASGELFFGEGSRLTVL.

The genes are TRBV28 and TRBJ2-7; TRBD2 matches 7 bases. The CDR3 sequence is 14 residues long. Trimming cost V 5 bases and J 2 bases; bases outside gene matches: 6. From germline, CDR1 is MDHEN and CDR2 SYDVKM. CDR3: CASSHPSGTYEQYF. The DNA of the CDR3 is TGTGCCAGCAGTCACCCTAGCGGTACCTACGAGCAGTACTTC.